This section outlines one T cell receptor beta chain sequence together with its context. This specimen comes from a study of shared clonotypes between healthy human individuals. Cells designated naive CD8 were CD45RO-negative and were positively selected for CCR7, with terminally differentiated effector memory CD45RA+ cells excluded. Between the trimmed V and J ends, which lost 1 base and 0 bases, there was a span of 19 bases. Per germline, CDR1 MGHRA and CDR2 YSYEKL. The CDR3 contains 20 residues. Several immunoSEQ plates held equal portions of the genomic DNA taken from each subset. DNA at around 200 ng, tens of thousands of T cell genomes, went into sorted-subset replicate PCRs. Methods used by the authors: ImmunoSEQ yielded junction-only sequences lacking quality scores, so filtering differed. Sequencing used immunoSEQ multiplex PCR; TCRdb keeps in-frame clones, though not all of them. The V and J calls and the clone size are those of that table, but D and trimming were determined from the DNA. The sample lists about 680,000 clones; 92% were seen once.

This sequence was found in a man aged 25 to 40 in good health. The sequenced sample was naive CD8+ T cells sorted from blood. The chain uses TRBV4-1 and TRBJ2-6; D not certain. This CDR3 is CASSQVLGPLSFSGANVLTF. The CDR3 DNA sequence: TGCGCCAGCAGCCAAGTGTTAGGACCATTAAGCTTCTCTGGGGCCAACGTCCTGACTTTC.